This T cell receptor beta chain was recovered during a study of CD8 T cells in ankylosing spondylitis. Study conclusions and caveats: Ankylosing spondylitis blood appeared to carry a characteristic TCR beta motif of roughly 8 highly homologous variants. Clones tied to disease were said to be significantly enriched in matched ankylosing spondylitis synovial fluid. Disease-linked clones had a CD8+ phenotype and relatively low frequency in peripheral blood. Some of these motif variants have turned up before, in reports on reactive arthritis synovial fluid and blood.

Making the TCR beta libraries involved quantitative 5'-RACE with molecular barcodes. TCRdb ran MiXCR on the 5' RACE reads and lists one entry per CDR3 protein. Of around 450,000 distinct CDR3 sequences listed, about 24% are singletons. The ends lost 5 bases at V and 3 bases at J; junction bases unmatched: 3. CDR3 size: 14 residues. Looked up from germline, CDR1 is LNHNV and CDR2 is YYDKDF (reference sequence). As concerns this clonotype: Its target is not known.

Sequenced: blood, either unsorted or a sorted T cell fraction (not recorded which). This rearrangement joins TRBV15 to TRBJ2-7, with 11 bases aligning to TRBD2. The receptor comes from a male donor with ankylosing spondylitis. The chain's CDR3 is CATSSTSGNYEQYF. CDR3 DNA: TGTGCCACCAGCTCGACTAGCGGGAACTACGAGCAGTACTTC.